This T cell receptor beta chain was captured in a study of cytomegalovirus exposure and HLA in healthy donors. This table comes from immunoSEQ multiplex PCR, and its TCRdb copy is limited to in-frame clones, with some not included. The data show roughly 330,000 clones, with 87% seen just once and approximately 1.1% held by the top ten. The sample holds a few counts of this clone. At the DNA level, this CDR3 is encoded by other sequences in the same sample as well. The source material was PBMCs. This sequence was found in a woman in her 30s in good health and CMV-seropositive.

This chain's CDR3 is CASSLEYNEQFF. As DNA, the CDR3 is TGCGCCAGCAGCTTGGAGTACAATGAGCAGTTCTTC. J is TRBJ2-1 and V is TRBV5-1; no clear D. The ends were cut back, 0 bases at V and 4 bases at J, with 2 bases in the middle. The CDR3 has 12 residues. Germline loops: CDR1 SGHRS, CDR2 YFSETQ.